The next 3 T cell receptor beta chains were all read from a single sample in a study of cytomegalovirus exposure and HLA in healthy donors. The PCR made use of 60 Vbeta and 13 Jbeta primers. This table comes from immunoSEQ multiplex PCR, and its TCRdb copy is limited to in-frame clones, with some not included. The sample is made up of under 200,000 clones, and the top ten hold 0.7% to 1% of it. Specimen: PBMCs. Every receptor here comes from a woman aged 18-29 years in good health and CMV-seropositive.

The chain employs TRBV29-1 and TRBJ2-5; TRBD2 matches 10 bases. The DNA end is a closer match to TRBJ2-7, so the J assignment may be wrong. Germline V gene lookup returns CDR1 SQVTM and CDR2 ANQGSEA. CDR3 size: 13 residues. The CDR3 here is CSVGLAGVFEQYF. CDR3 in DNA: TGCAGCGTTGGGCTAGCGGGAGTTTTCGAGCAGTACTTC.

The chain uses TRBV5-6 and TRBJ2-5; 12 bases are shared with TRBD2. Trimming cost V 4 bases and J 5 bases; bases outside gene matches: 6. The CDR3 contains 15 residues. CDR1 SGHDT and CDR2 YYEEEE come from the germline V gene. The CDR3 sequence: CASSRLAGAGETQYF. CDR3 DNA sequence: TGTGCCAGCAGCCGACTAGCGGGGGCAGGTGAGACCCAGTACTTC.

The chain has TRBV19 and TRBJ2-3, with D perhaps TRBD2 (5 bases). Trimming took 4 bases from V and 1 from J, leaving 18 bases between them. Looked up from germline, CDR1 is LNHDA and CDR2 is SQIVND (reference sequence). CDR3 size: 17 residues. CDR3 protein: CASSTLLLAGRTDTQYF. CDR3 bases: TGTGCCAGTAGTACCCTCCTTTTGGCGGGCCGCACAGATACGCAGTATTTT.